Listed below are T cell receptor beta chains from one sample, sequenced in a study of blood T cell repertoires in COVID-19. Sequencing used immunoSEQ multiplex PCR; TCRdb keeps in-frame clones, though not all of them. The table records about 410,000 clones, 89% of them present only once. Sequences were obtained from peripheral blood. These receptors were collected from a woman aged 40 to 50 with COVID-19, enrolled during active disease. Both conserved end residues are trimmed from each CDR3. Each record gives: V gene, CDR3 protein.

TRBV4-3,ASSQLPTTHGQYEQY
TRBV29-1,SVEIQQVPEAF
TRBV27,ASSLERSYGYT
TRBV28,ASSLLGGGGAIINEQF
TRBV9,ASSVGGGFYEQY
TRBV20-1,SASYRQREQY
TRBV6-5,ASQQGGYGYT
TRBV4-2,ASSQSRDQPQH
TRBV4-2,ASSQVVGTHVSMNTEAF
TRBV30,AWNPTSQYEQF
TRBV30,AWIGGRVPGNTIY
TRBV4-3,ASSQEALAGINTGELF
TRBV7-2,ASSLAGLVTYNEQF
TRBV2,ASRTRGGLAGASDTQY
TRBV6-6,ASSYSAVNTEAF
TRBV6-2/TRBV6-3,ASSYPGLGHTEAF
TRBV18,ASSPPRGINEQF
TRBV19,ASSIGQGNSPLH
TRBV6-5,ASSPGQGDTEAF
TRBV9,ASQREGLYTGELF
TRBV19,ASSTYNWTEAF
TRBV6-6,ASSSAAEQF
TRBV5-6,ASSSDRGNYGYT
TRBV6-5,ASTRSLQETQY
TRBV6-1,ASSERTGDRGYT
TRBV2,ASSRTGYAEQF
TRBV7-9,ASSLVTGDGYT
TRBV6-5,ASRGTSYNSPLH
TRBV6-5,AIGQANYGYT
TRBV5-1,ASSLTQGSEKLF
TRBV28,ASGTGSYEQY
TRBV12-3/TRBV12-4,ASAPLNYGYT
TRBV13,ASSLRRGHGNTEAF
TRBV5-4,ASSPGGNTGELF
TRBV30,AWSPGQGNGGELF
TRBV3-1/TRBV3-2,ASSQGLRNTQY
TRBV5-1,ASSSSGTGTTDTQY
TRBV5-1,ASRERVGTATEAF
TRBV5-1,ASSLGDRGGEKLF
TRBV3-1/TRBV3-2,ASSQDPTTGPFSGNTIY
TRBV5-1,ASSIGTGNHNYGYT
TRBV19,ASRRGGAVISGELF
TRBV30,AWRQGGFYGYT
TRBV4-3,ASSRNAGPTEAF
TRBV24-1,ATSDPTALSGANVLT
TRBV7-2,ASSLRAGDNSPLH
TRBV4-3,ASSQDWGRWGDEKLF
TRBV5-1,ASSGGGTGTTEAF
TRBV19,ASRQGVANEKLF
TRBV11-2,ASSPPGHLLRPLH
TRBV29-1,SVDRDTTTDTQY
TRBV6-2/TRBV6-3,ASSYGTEGYT
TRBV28,ASRGQAFYGYT
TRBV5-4,ASSQTANSPLH
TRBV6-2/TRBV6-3,ASSMDRDNQPQH
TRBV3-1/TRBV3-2,ASSQDRPSLYGYT
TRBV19,ASSMEGIGYT